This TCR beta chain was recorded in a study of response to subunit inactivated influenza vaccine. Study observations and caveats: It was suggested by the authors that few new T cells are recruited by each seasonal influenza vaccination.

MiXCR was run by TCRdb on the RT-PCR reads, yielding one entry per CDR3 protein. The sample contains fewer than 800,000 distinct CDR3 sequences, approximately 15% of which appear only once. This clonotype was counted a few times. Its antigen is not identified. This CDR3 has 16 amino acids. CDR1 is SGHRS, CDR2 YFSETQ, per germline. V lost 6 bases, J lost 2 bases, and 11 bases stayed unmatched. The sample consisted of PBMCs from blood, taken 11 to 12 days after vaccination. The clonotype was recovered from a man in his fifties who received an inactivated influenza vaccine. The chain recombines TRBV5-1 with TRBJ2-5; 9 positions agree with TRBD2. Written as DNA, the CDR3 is TGCGCCAGCACCCTCGCGGGACTAGCTAAACAAGAGACCCAGTACTTC. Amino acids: CASTLAGLAKQETQYF.